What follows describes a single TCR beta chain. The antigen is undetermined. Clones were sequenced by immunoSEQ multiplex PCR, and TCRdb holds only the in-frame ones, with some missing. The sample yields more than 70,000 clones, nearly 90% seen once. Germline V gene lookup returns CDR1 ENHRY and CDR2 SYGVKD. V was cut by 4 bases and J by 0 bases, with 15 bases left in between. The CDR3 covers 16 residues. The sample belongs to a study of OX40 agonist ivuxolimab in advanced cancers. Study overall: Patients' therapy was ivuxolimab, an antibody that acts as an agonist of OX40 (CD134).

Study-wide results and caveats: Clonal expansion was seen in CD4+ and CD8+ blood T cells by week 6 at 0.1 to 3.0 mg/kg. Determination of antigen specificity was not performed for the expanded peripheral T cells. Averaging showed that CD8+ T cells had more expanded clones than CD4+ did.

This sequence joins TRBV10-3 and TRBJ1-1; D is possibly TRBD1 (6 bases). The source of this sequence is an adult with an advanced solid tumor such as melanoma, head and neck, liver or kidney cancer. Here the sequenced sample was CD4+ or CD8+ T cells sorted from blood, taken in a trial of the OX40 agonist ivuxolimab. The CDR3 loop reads CAISGQGRRMNTEAFF. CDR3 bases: TGTGCCATCAGTGGGCAGGGGCGGAGGATGAACACTGAAGCTTTCTTT.